This is a list of T cell receptor beta chains from one sample in a study of blood T cells in healthy people across ages. TCRdb re-derived calls from the 5' RACE reads in MiXCR, one entry per CDR3 protein. Here the sample spans 750,000 to 850,000 distinct CDR3 sequences, 20% to 30% being singletons. This sample was also put to use in a study of T cells of mothers and their children.

The sample was blood. Receptors were obtained from a boy younger than 18 in good health. Each CDR3 is given with its conserved first and last residue. The D gene is left open where the match is weak.

cdr3_length: 16; d_call: TRBD1; j_call: TRBJ2-1; v_call: TRBV9; cdr3_aa: CASSVASKTGYNEQFF
cdr3_length: 15; d_call: TRBD2; j_call: TRBJ2-1; v_call: TRBV28; cdr3_aa: CASSPVGGGPIEQFF
cdr3_length: 14; d_call: -; j_call: TRBJ2-5; v_call: TRBV28; cdr3_aa: CASALGGRQETQYF
cdr3_length: 15; d_call: -; j_call: TRBJ2-1; v_call: TRBV7-7; cdr3_aa: CASSLWTTAYNEQFF
cdr3_length: 15; d_call: TRBD2; j_call: TRBJ2-1; v_call: TRBV6-5; cdr3_aa: CASSYGSSGYNEQFF
cdr3_length: 12; d_call: -; j_call: TRBJ2-7; v_call: TRBV30; cdr3_aa: CAWSKATYEQYF
cdr3_length: 14; d_call: -; j_call: TRBJ1-1; v_call: TRBV4-1; cdr3_aa: CASSPLDLGTEAFF
cdr3_length: 16; d_call: TRBD1; j_call: -; v_call: TRBV4-1; cdr3_aa: CASSQDLGQGVYEQYF
cdr3_length: 14; d_call: -; j_call: TRBJ1-1; v_call: TRBV7-2; cdr3_aa: CASSHDSRNTEAFF
cdr3_length: 16; d_call: -; j_call: TRBJ2-1; v_call: TRBV29-1; cdr3_aa: CSGQGGSTERGNEQFF
cdr3_length: 15; d_call: TRBD2; j_call: TRBJ2-7; v_call: TRBV10-3; cdr3_aa: CAISESGGYTYEQYF
cdr3_length: 15; d_call: -; j_call: TRBJ2-5; v_call: TRBV25-1; cdr3_aa: CASSDYRDLQETQYF
cdr3_length: 12; d_call: -; j_call: TRBJ2-5; v_call: TRBV20-1; cdr3_aa: CSASSRYETQYF
cdr3_length: 15; d_call: TRBD2; j_call: TRBJ2-1; v_call: TRBV29-1; cdr3_aa: CLARTSGTTYNEQFF
cdr3_length: 15; d_call: TRBD2; j_call: TRBJ2-5; v_call: TRBV6-6; cdr3_aa: CASHKLAGGQETQYF
cdr3_length: 14; d_call: TRBD2; j_call: TRBJ2-1; v_call: TRBV29-1; cdr3_aa: CSVRAGGPYNEQFF
cdr3_length: 13; d_call: -; j_call: TRBJ1-1; v_call: TRBV18; cdr3_aa: CASSSGMGSEAFF
cdr3_length: 15; d_call: -; j_call: TRBJ2-3; v_call: TRBV20-1; cdr3_aa: CSAWVPGTHTDTQYF
cdr3_length: 15; d_call: -; j_call: TRBJ2-7; v_call: TRBV6-1; cdr3_aa: CASSQQGWASYEQYF
cdr3_length: 14; d_call: -; j_call: -; v_call: TRBV6-5; cdr3_aa: CASSYSRQGYEQYF
cdr3_length: 10; d_call: -; j_call: TRBJ2-3; v_call: TRBV29-1; cdr3_aa: CSAFQDTQYF
cdr3_length: 14; d_call: -; j_call: TRBJ1-2; v_call: TRBV7-2; cdr3_aa: CASSHRWEGGGYTF
cdr3_length: 14; d_call: -; j_call: TRBJ2-3; v_call: TRBV4-3; cdr3_aa: CASSQDWAGDTQYF
cdr3_length: 14; d_call: -; j_call: TRBJ2-7; v_call: TRBV27; cdr3_aa: CASSPLVGRGEQYF
cdr3_length: 18; d_call: TRBD2; j_call: TRBJ2-1; v_call: TRBV9; cdr3_aa: CASSVGQALAGEGNEQFF
cdr3_length: 15; d_call: -; j_call: TRBJ2-1; v_call: TRBV29-1; cdr3_aa: CSVAGGPSHYNEQFF
cdr3_length: 15; d_call: -; j_call: TRBJ2-3; v_call: TRBV9; cdr3_aa: CASSVEPGSTDTQYF
cdr3_length: 13; d_call: -; j_call: TRBJ2-3; v_call: TRBV4-3; cdr3_aa: CASSQDEVDTQYF
cdr3_length: 17; d_call: -; j_call: TRBJ1-1; v_call: TRBV18; cdr3_aa: CASSPPVQGNKNTEAFF
cdr3_length: 16; d_call: TRBD1; j_call: TRBJ2-5; v_call: TRBV15; cdr3_aa: CATSRDDRGLGRTQYF